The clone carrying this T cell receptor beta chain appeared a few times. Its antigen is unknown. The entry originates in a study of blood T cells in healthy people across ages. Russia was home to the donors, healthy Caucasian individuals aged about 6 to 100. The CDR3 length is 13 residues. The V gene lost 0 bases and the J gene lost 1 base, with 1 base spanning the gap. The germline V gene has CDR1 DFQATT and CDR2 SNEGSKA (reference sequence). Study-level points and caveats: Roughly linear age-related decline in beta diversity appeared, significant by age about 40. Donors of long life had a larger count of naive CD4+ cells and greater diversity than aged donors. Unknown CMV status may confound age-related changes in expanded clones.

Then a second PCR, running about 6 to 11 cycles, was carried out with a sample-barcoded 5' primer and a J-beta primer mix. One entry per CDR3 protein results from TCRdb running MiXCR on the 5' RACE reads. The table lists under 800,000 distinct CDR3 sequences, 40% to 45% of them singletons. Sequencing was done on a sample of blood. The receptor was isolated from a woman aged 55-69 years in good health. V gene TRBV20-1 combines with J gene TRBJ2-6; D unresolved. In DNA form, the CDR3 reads TGCAGTGCTAGAGATTCTGGGGCCAACGTCCTGACTTTC. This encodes CSARDSGANVLTF.